A selection of T cell receptor beta chains follows, all from one sample in a study of T cell repertoires in cytomegalovirus infection. No antigen has been identified for these receptors. A single record per CDR3 protein comes from TCRdb applying MiXCR to the reads. The top ten clones hold 90% to 95% of a sample with tens of thousands of distinct CDR3 sequences, about 37% of them seen once. Material: CD8+ T cells from cultured PBMCs, obtained from culture after CMV antigen stimulation. Receptors were obtained from a human donor in good health (CMV status not recorded). Some clones in this sample may be carry-over from other donors' samples. Each CDR3 is given without its conserved first and last residue.

j_gene: TRBJ2-5; v_gene: TRBV6-5; CDR3aa: ASSYPTGGKETQY
j_gene: TRBJ1-4; v_gene: TRBV7-9; CDR3aa: ASSYWTYRGSANEKLF
j_gene: TRBJ1-2; v_gene: TRBV27; CDR3aa: ASSSTRVGGFGYGYT
j_gene: TRBJ1-1; v_gene: TRBV7-2; CDR3aa: ASSLDAGAGTEAF
j_gene: TRBJ1-1; v_gene: TRBV7-8; CDR3aa: ASSFREGEGTEAF
j_gene: TRBJ1-2; v_gene: TRBV28; CDR3aa: ASSQIRDSSNYGYT
j_gene: TRBJ2-1; v_gene: TRBV24-1; CDR3aa: ATSETGTGRNEQF
j_gene: TRBJ1-2; v_gene: TRBV27; CDR3aa: ASSLARSKGTGGHYGYT
j_gene: TRBJ2-2; v_gene: TRBV7-2; CDR3aa: ASSVGGEYYTGELF
j_gene: TRBJ2-1; v_gene: TRBV19; CDR3aa: ASSTGLHYYNEQF
j_gene: TRBJ2-1; v_gene: TRBV2; CDR3aa: ASLGRPNEQF
j_gene: TRBJ1-4; v_gene: TRBV5-6; CDR3aa: ASSLYGATNEKLF
j_gene: TRBJ2-5; v_gene: TRBV10-3; CDR3aa: AISETGVQETQY